This TCR beta chain is drawn from a study of blood T cell repertoires in COVID-19. Background on the study: The United States, Italy and Spain supplied acute and convalescent COVID-19 samples. PBMCs, B-cell-depleted T cells, or T cells provided the cDNA or gDNA that made up the material.

Per the original data handling: Amplification from reference gene primers served as the basis for estimated nucleated cell counts. This table comes from immunoSEQ multiplex PCR, and its TCRdb copy is limited to in-frame clones, with some not included. V and J calls and clone size come straight from that table; D and trimming were deduced from the DNA. This sample has approximately 140,000 clones; approximately 79% occur once, and the top ten carry less than 4.5%. The CDR3 is made up of 15 amino acids. V lost 0 bases to trimming and J lost 0 bases, with 7 bases between them. The germline V gene encodes CDR1 SGHNT and CDR2 YYREEE (reference sequence).

The sequence was collected from a man in his fifties or sixties with acute or convalescent COVID-19. The gene calls are TRBV5-4 and TRBJ2-1; D remains ambiguous. Sequenced input: peripheral blood. CDR3 amino acids: CASSLDAGSYNEQFF. The CDR3 DNA sequence: TGTGCCAGCAGCTTGGACGCCGGCTCCTACAATGAGCAGTTCTTC.